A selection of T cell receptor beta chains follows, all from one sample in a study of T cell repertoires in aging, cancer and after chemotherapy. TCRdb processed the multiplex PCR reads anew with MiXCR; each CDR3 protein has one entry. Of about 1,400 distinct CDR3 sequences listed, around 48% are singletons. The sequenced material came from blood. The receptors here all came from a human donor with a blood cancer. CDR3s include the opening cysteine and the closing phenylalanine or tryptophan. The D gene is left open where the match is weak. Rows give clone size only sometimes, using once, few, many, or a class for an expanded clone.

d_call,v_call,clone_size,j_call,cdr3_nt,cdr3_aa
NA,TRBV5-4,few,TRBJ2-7,TGTGCCAGCAGCTTGCGCGGGAACTCCTACGAGCAGTACTTC,CASSLRGNSYEQYF
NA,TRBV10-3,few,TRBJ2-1,TGTGCCATCAGTGATTCGGTAATGAATGAGCAGTTCTTC,CAISDSVMNEQFF
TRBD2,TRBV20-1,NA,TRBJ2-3,TGCAGTGCTCAAGCGGGAGGTTCCACAGATAAGCAGTATTTT,CSAQAGGSTDKQYF
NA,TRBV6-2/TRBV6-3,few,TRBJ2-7,TGTGCCAGCAGTTACCTAGCCTACGAGCAGTACTTC,CASSYLAYEQYF
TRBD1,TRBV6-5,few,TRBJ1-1,TGTGCCAGCAGCACGGGACAGGGCATAATGAACACTGAAGCTTTCTTT,CASSTGQGIMNTEAFF
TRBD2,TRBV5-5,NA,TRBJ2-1,TGTGCCAGCAGCCGGACTAGCGGGAGCTCCTACAATGAGCAGTTCTTC,CASSRTSGSSYNEQFF
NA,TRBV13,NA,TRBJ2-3,TGTGCCAGCAGCCCAGGGGGCACAGATACGCAGTATTTT,CASSPGGTDTQYF
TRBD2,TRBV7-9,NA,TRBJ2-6,TGTGCCAGCAGCATCGACTGGCGGCGGGAGGCCGCCTCCTCTGGGGCCAACGTCCTGACTTTC,CASSIDWRREAASSGANVLTF
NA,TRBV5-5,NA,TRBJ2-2,TGTGCCAGCAGCTCGTACAGGTCCACCGGGGAGCTGTTTTTT,CASSSYRSTGELFF
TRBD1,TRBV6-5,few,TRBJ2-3,TGTGCCAGCAGTTTAAAACAGGGGGCAGATACGCAGTATTTT,CASSLKQGADTQYF
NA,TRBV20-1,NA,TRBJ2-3,TGCAGTGCTGTCCAGGATTTGGTAGATACGCAGTATTTT,CSAVQDLVDTQYF
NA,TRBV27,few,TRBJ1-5,TGTGCCAGCAGTTTGTACATGCCGGCAGATCAGCCCCAGCATTTT,CASSLYMPADQPQHF
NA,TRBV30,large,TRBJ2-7,TGTGCCTGGTCCCGAGGGGTCTTCTCCGAGCAGTACTTC,CAWSRGVFSEQYF
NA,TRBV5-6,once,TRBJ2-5,TGTGCCAGCTCACCATACGTACAGCGTTCTAACCAAGAGACCCAGTACTTC,CASSPYVQRSNQETQYF
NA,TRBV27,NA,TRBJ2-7,TGTGCCAGCAGCCGCGGACCCGACTCATACGAGCAGTACTTC,CASSRGPDSYEQYF
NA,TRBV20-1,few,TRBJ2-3,TGCAGTGCTAGGGACGGTAGCACAGATACGCAGTATTTT,CSARDGSTDTQYF
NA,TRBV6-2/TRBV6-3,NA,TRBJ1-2,TGTGCCAGCAGTATGGTTCCCGGGGCTAACTATGGCTACACCTTC,CASSMVPGANYGYTF
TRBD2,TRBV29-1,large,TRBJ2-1,TGCAGCACTAAGCGGGACTCCTACAATGAGCAGTTCTTC,CSTKRDSYNEQFF
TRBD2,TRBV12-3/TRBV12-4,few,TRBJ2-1,TGTGCCAGCAGTTTGAGCGGGGGGGCATTTTCCTACAATGAGCAGTTCTTC,CASSLSGGAFSYNEQFF
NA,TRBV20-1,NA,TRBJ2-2,TGCAGTGCTAGACTTTACTCAACCGGGGAGCTGTTTTTT,CSARLYSTGELFF
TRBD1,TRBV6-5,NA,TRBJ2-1,TGTGCCAGCAGCCAGGGGGCCACCCCCCAGTTCTTC,CASSQGATPQFF
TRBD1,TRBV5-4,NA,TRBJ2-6,TGTGCCAGCAGAAGGGGGGGACAGGGGACTGAGGCCAACGTCCTGACTTTC,CASRRGGQGTEANVLTF
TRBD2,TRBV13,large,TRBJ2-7,TGTGCCAGCAGCTTAGGCGGGACGGGAGGGGACGAGCAGTACTTC,CASSLGGTGGDEQYF
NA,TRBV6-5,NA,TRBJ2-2,TGTGCCAGTAGTAGGGGTCGGTGGGGCGGCGAACACACCGGGGAGCTGTTTTTT,CASSRGRWGGEHTGELFF
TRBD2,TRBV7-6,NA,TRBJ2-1,TGTGCCAGCAGCTTACTTCTAGCGGGGGGGTACAATGAGCAGTTCTTC,CASSLLLAGGYNEQFF
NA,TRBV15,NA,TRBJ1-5,TGTGCCACCAGCAGATACGGAGAGGATAAGGGTAGCAATCAGCCCCAGCATTTT,CATSRYGEDKGSNQPQHF
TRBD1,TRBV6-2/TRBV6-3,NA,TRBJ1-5,TGTGCCAGCAGTGATTTCGCGTCCGGGACAGGGGGGCAGCCCCAGCATTTT,CASSDFASGTGGQPQHF
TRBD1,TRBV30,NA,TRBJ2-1,TGTGCCTGGAGTGTAGGGGGCTTTAGCTCCTACAATGAGCAGTTCTTC,CAWSVGGFSSYNEQFF
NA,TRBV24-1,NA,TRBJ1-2,TGTGCCACCAGTGAACTCCAGGGAGTGGTTGGCTACACCTTC,CATSELQGVVGYTF
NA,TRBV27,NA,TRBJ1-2,TGTGCCAGCAGTTTAGGACAGCAGAACTATGGCTACACCTTC,CASSLGQQNYGYTF
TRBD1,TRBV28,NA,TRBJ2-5,TGTGCCAGCGCGGCAGGGGGCGCGGGGGAGACCCAGTACTTC,CASAAGGAGETQYF
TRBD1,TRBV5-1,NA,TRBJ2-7,TGCGCCAGCAGCTTGGAGGGACAGCGGTACTTC,CASSLEGQRYF
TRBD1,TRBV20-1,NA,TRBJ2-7,TGCAGTACCCTAAGGGGGACAGCCTACGAGCAGTACTTC,CSTLRGTAYEQYF
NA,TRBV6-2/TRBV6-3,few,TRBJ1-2,TGTGCCAGCAGTTACTTGGTCACAACTAACTATGGCTACACCTTC,CASSYLVTTNYGYTF
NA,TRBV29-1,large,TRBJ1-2,TGCAGCGCTACAGGAGTAAGTGGCTACACCTTC,CSATGVSGYTF
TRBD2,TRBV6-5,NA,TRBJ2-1,TGTGCCAGTTCCTCCCTGGCCAGCGGGAGGAACAATGAGCAGTTCTTC,CASSSLASGRNNEQFF
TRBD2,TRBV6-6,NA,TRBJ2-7,TGTGCCAGCAGTGGGACTAGCTACGAGCAGTACTTC,CASSGTSYEQYF
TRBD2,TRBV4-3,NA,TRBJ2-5,TGTGCCAGCAGCAAACCGGGACTAAGGCAAGAGACCCAGTACTTC,CASSKPGLRQETQYF
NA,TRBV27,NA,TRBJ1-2,TGTGCCAGCAGTTTATCCCCGCCGGGGGCCAAGATCTATGGCTACACCTTC,CASSLSPPGAKIYGYTF
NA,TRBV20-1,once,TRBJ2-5,TGCAGTGCTCCTTCTAGGGGGGAGACCCAGTACTTC,CSAPSRGETQYF
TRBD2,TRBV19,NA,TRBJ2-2,TGTGCCCAGTGTCTCGGGAGGGTGGACACCGGGGAGCTGTTTTTT,CAQCLGRVDTGELFF
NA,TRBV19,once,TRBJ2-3,TGTGCCAGTGACGGAGGGGAACTCACAGATACGCAGTATTTT,CASDGGELTDTQYF
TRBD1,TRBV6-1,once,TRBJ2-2,TGTGCCAGCAGCCTGGACAGGGGGGAGAACACCGGGGAGCTGTTTTTT,CASSLDRGENTGELFF
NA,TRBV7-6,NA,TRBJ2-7,TGTGCCAGCAGTCAGGGAGAGGGGCGTTCAAAGCAGTACTTC,CASSQGEGRSKQYF
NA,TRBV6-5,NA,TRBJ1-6,TGTGCCAGCAGTGAAGACGGGGGGTTAGGGACCCTCCACTTT,CASSEDGGLGTLHF
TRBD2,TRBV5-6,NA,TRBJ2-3,TGTGCCAGCAGCTTGCCGGCGGGACTAGCGGGAGGGGACACAGATACGCAGTATTTT,CASSLPAGLAGGDTDTQYF
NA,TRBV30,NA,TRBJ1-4,TGTGCCTGGAGTGTTAGGGGGGGTGAAAAACTGTTTTTT,CAWSVRGGEKLFF
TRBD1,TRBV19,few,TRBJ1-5,TGTGCCAGTAGTCAAGGGACAGGGCGTCAGCCCCAGCATTTT,CASSQGTGRQPQHF
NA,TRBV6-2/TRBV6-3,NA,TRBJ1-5,TGTGCCAGCAGTTCACGTTGGAACGGGCGACATAGCAATCAGCCCCAGCATTTT,CASSSRWNGRHSNQPQHF
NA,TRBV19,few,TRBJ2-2,TGTGCCAGTAGTGACCGACGTACCGGGGAGCTGTTTTTT,CASSDRRTGELFF
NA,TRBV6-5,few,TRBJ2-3,TGTGCCAGCAGTTTAAAACAGGGCACAGATACGCAGTATTTT,CASSLKQGTDTQYF
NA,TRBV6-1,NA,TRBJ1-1,TGTGCCAGCAGACTACAGGGTGCAGACACTGAAGCTTTCTTT,CASRLQGADTEAFF
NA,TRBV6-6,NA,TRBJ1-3,TGTGCCAGCACCTCGGAGGGCTCTGGAAACACCATATATTTT,CASTSEGSGNTIYF
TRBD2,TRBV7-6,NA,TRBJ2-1,TGTGCCAGCAGCCTGCGTGGATTAGCGGGAGGGAGCAGCGCCTACAATGAGCAGTTCTTC,CASSLRGLAGGSSAYNEQFF
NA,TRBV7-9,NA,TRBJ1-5,TGTGCCAGCAGCTTTGGACATTTCAATCAGCCCCAGCATTTT,CASSFGHFNQPQHF
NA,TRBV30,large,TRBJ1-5,TGTGCCTGGAGTTCCCGGGAAGGGCAGCCCCAGCATTTT,CAWSSREGQPQHF
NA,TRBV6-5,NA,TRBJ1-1,TGTGCCAGCAGCTCCGGGACCTCGGGCTTTGAAGCTTTCTTT,CASSSGTSGFEAFF
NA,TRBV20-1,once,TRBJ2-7,TGCAGTGCTAGAGACAGGGCTGGGGTCTACGAGCAGTACTTC,CSARDRAGVYEQYF
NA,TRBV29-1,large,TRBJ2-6,TGCAGCGTAATAGACAGGTTCATCTCTGGGGCCAACGTCCTGACTTTC,CSVIDRFISGANVLTF